This record covers a single T cell receptor (beta chain). Antigen: not known. Per the germline V gene, CDR1 is GTSNPN and CDR2 is SVGIG (reference sequence). CDR3 length: 14 amino acids. J gave up 5 bases and V 5 bases, and 9 bases lay outside the gene matches. These data belong to a study of cytomegalovirus exposure and HLA in healthy donors. Study-wide findings and caveats: With high specificity and sensitivity, the classifier reportedly diagnosed cytomegalovirus status.

Measured with immunoSEQ multiplex PCR; TCRdb has only the in-frame clones, and not every one. The repertoire holds some 150,000 clones, with 89% as singletons. The TCR comes from a woman aged 18-29 years in good health and CMV-seropositive. V and J are TRBV30 and TRBJ2-7; 10 nucleotides line up with TRBD2. The sequencing input was PBMCs. CDR3 sequence (DNA): TGTGCCTGGCGAGAAGCTAGCGGGGGTCACGAGCAGTACTTC. Its protein product is CAWREASGGHEQYF.